This T cell receptor (beta chain) was documented in a study of lymphopenia after photon versus proton radiotherapy. Overall study results and limits: Proton therapy kept repertoires fairly stable, unlike photons, which gained effector/memory cells.

The repertoire was sequenced with immunoSEQ multiplex PCR; TCRdb's copy has only in-frame clones and lacks some. The repertoire holds about 70,000 clones, under 95% seen once, with 2.2% in the top ten. Deletions cut 4 bases from V and 8 bases from J, with 14 bases between. This CDR3 has 14 residues. Germline V gives CDR1 SEHNR, CDR2 FQNEAQ (reference sequence). For this clone: The target antigen is unknown.

Sequences were derived from peripheral blood, sampled from a patient treated with photon-based radiotherapy. This rearrangement joins TRBV7-9 to TRBJ1-4; possibly TRBD1 for D (5 bases). The sequence came from a woman in her 40s with cholangiocarcinoma. The CDR3 region has the DNA TGTGCCAGCAGCTCCACAGGCGGAGGGGAAAAACTGTTTTTT. This codes for CASSSTGGGEKLFF.